The following is a TCR beta chain sequence with its context. The CDR3 is 16 residues long. The V gene's germline CDR1 is MNHEY and CDR2 SVGAGI. Trimming shortened V by 0 bases and J by 6 bases, and 16 bases separated the two germline ends. CD4+CD25+CD127- Tregs, CD4+CD25- non-Tregs, CD4 and CD8 cells were sorted. The source of the sample is a study of Tregs in tolerant kidney transplant recipients. This table comes from immunoSEQ multiplex PCR, and its TCRdb copy is limited to in-frame clones, with some not included. Here the sample spans hundreds of thousands of clones, 80% to 85% being singletons. V usage is TRBV6-5 and J usage is TRBJ2-3, with a tentative D call TRBD2 (6 bases). This TCR was recovered from a human donor in good health. Sequences were obtained from CD4+ T cells from blood. CDR3 region: CASSYSKAGDWDTQYF. The CDR3 nucleotides read TGTGCCAGCAGTTACTCGAAAGCGGGTGACTGGGATACGCAGTATTTT.